A selection of T cell receptor beta chains follows, all from one sample in a study of radiation and T cells in renal cell carcinoma. Generated by immunoSEQ multiplex PCR, the TCRdb table keeps only in-frame clones and is missing some. This table has some 120,000 clones, about 81% appearing once. Sequenced here: blood, sampled from a patient whose treatment included radiotherapy and nephrectomy. These receptors were obtained from a woman aged 55-75 years with renal cell carcinoma. CDR3s include the opening cysteine and the closing phenylalanine or tryptophan. The D gene is left open where the match is weak. The size field is filled for only some rows; it gives once, few, many or a size class.

V gene: TRBV9
J gene: TRBJ2-2
D gene: -
clone size: -
CDR3 DNA: TGTGCCAGCAGCGTAGCTGCCGGGGAGCTGTTTTTT
CDR3 protein: CASSVAAGELFF

V gene: TRBV9
J gene: TRBJ1-3
D gene: -
clone size: once
CDR3 DNA: TGTGCCAGCAGCGCCGGGACTACCGGAAACACCATATATTTT
CDR3 protein: CASSAGTTGNTIYF

V gene: TRBV5-8
J gene: TRBJ2-5
D gene: -
clone size: -
CDR3 DNA: TGTGCCAGCAGCTTGGAAGGAGGTAGCCCGACACAAGAGACCCAGTACTTC
CDR3 protein: CASSLEGGSPTQETQYF

V gene: TRBV19
J gene: TRBJ2-7
D gene: -
clone size: -
CDR3 DNA: TGTGCCAGTAGTGGACGGGCGACTTCCTACGAGCAGTACTTC
CDR3 protein: CASSGRATSYEQYF

V gene: TRBV5-4
J gene: TRBJ2-1
D gene: TRBD2
clone size: -
CDR3 DNA: TGTGCCAGCAGCTTTCAACTAGCGGGGGGGGCCCTCTACAATGAGCAGTTCTTC
CDR3 protein: CASSFQLAGGALYNEQFF

V gene: TRBV15
J gene: TRBJ2-7
D gene: -
clone size: -
CDR3 DNA: TGTGCCACCAGCAGCCGAGGGTCCGGGTATCACGAGCAGTACTTC
CDR3 protein: CATSSRGSGYHEQYF

V gene: TRBV23-1
J gene: TRBJ1-2
D gene: TRBD1
clone size: -
CDR3 DNA: TGCGCCAGCAGGGTCCGGGACAGCGAAGGGGGCTACACCTTC
CDR3 protein: CASRVRDSEGGYTF

V gene: TRBV7-3
J gene: TRBJ1-1
D gene: -
clone size: few
CDR3 DNA: TGTGCCAGCAGCTTAATTGATGAGACGGAAGCTTTCTTT
CDR3 protein: CASSLIDETEAFF

V gene: TRBV11-1
J gene: TRBJ1-5
D gene: -
clone size: -
CDR3 DNA: TGTGCCAGCAGCTCAGGGACCGGGAGCAATCAGCCCCAGCATTTT
CDR3 protein: CASSSGTGSNQPQHF

V gene: TRBV7-2
J gene: TRBJ2-1
D gene: -
clone size: -
CDR3 DNA: TGTGCCAGCAGCTTAGTAGGAGGCGGGATCGTAAGCTCCTACAATGAGCAGTTCTTC
CDR3 protein: CASSLVGGGIVSSYNEQFF

V gene: TRBV29-1
J gene: TRBJ1-2
D gene: -
clone size: -
CDR3 DNA: TGCAGCGCCTCGCTACAGGGAAGGTATGGCTACACCTTC
CDR3 protein: CSASLQGRYGYTF

V gene: TRBV19
J gene: TRBJ1-1
D gene: -
clone size: -
CDR3 DNA: TGTGCCAGTACCCCCCGGGGCACTGAAGCTTTCTTT
CDR3 protein: CASTPRGTEAFF

V gene: TRBV29-1
J gene: TRBJ2-1
D gene: -
clone size: -
CDR3 DNA: TGCAGCGTTGGGATAGCGTATGAGCAGTTCTTC
CDR3 protein: CSVGIAYEQFF

V gene: TRBV9
J gene: TRBJ2-3
D gene: TRBD2
clone size: -
CDR3 DNA: TGTGCCAGCAGCCTTAGCGGGAGAGGGGCAGATACGCAGTATTTT
CDR3 protein: CASSLSGRGADTQYF

V gene: TRBV9
J gene: TRBJ2-1
D gene: TRBD1
clone size: -
CDR3 DNA: TGTGCCAGCAGCGTAGAGTTGAGGGGGACAGGGGGCGCAATCTACAATGAGCAGTTCTTC
CDR3 protein: CASSVELRGTGGAIYNEQFF

V gene: TRBV2
J gene: TRBJ1-1
D gene: -
clone size: -
CDR3 DNA: TGTGCCAGCCTGCGGGGCGCGGGTGTTGACACTGAAGCTTTCTTT
CDR3 protein: CASLRGAGVDTEAFF

V gene: TRBV11-3
J gene: TRBJ1-1
D gene: -
clone size: -
CDR3 DNA: TGTGCCAGCAGCTTAGATACAGGGACTGAAGCTTTCTTT
CDR3 protein: CASSLDTGTEAFF

V gene: TRBV7-2
J gene: TRBJ1-5
D gene: -
clone size: -
CDR3 DNA: TGTGCCAGCAGCACCGGGGTAAGCAATCAGCCCCAGCATTTT
CDR3 protein: CASSTGVSNQPQHF

V gene: TRBV2
J gene: TRBJ2-7
D gene: -
clone size: -
CDR3 DNA: TGTGCCAGCAGTCCTACAGGGATCCACGAGCAGTACTTC
CDR3 protein: CASSPTGIHEQYF

V gene: TRBV5-4
J gene: TRBJ2-2
D gene: TRBD1
clone size: -
CDR3 DNA: TGTGCCAGCAGCAGACAGGGGGCGACCGGGGAGCTGTTTTTT
CDR3 protein: CASSRQGATGELFF

V gene: TRBV10-3
J gene: TRBJ1-3
D gene: -
clone size: -
CDR3 DNA: TGTGCCATCAGTGAGTCGGCAAGGAACACCATATATTTT
CDR3 protein: CAISESARNTIYF

V gene: TRBV5-4
J gene: TRBJ2-7
D gene: -
clone size: -
CDR3 DNA: TGTGCCAGCAGCCGTAACCAACTAGGGGGCTCCTACGAGCAGTACTTC
CDR3 protein: CASSRNQLGGSYEQYF

V gene: TRBV7-6
J gene: TRBJ1-3
D gene: TRBD1
clone size: -
CDR3 DNA: TGTGCCAGCAGCGACAGGGGGGGAAACACCATATATTTT
CDR3 protein: CASSDRGGNTIYF

V gene: TRBV4-1
J gene: TRBJ2-7
D gene: -
clone size: -
CDR3 DNA: TGCGCCAGCAGCCGGGATTGGACGGCAACCTACGAGCAGTACTTC
CDR3 protein: CASSRDWTATYEQYF

V gene: TRBV19
J gene: TRBJ2-1
D gene: TRBD2
clone size: -
CDR3 DNA: TGTGCCAGTAGTACTCTAGCGGGAGCAGTAGATGAGCAGTTCTTC
CDR3 protein: CASSTLAGAVDEQFF

V gene: TRBV4-1
J gene: TRBJ2-7
D gene: -
clone size: -
CDR3 DNA: TGCGCCAGCAGCCAAGATCGGGCAGGGACCTACGAGCAGTACTTC
CDR3 protein: CASSQDRAGTYEQYF

V gene: TRBV7-2
J gene: TRBJ2-7
D gene: TRBD1
clone size: -
CDR3 DNA: TGTGCCAGCAGCACCGACAGCGGGACAGGGTTTGGGTACGAGCAGTACTTC
CDR3 protein: CASSTDSGTGFGYEQYF

V gene: TRBV2
J gene: TRBJ1-4
D gene: TRBD1
clone size: once
CDR3 DNA: TGTGCCAGCAGTGGGGGACAGGGGGAATCTAATGAAAAACTGTTTTTT
CDR3 protein: CASSGGQGESNEKLFF

V gene: TRBV27
J gene: TRBJ2-2
D gene: TRBD2
clone size: -
CDR3 DNA: TGTGCCAGCAGTTTTGGGAGGGTGACCGGGGAGCTGTTTTTT
CDR3 protein: CASSFGRVTGELFF

V gene: TRBV4-1
J gene: TRBJ1-3
D gene: -
clone size: -
CDR3 DNA: TGCGCCAGCAGCCATGGTCCAGGAAAAAGGAACACCATATATTTT
CDR3 protein: CASSHGPGKRNTIYF

V gene: TRBV4-1
J gene: TRBJ2-1
D gene: -
clone size: -
CDR3 DNA: TGCGCCAGCAGCCAAGAATGGAGGAGCCTAAACAATGAGCAGTTCTTC
CDR3 protein: CASSQEWRSLNNEQFF

V gene: TRBV29-1
J gene: TRBJ1-1
D gene: -
clone size: -
CDR3 DNA: TGCAGCGCTACCCCCATGGGATCCGGCACTGAAGCTTTCTTT
CDR3 protein: CSATPMGSGTEAFF

V gene: TRBV4-2
J gene: TRBJ1-4
D gene: -
clone size: -
CDR3 DNA: TGTGCCAGCAGCCAAGCGGGCCAATGGGAGGGACTGTTTTTT
CDR3 protein: CASSQAGQWEGLFF

V gene: TRBV2
J gene: TRBJ1-4
D gene: -
clone size: -
CDR3 DNA: TGTGCCAGCAGTGAAGATTATGAGGGGCCGAGATTGTTTTTT
CDR3 protein: CASSEDYEGPRLFF

V gene: TRBV6-5
J gene: TRBJ2-1
D gene: -
clone size: -
CDR3 DNA: TGTGCCAGCAGTGGGACCATGACTAGTGGCAATGAGCAGTTCTTC
CDR3 protein: CASSGTMTSGNEQFF

V gene: TRBV27
J gene: TRBJ2-2
D gene: TRBD2
clone size: -
CDR3 DNA: TGTGCCAGCAGTCGGCTAGCGGGGGGGAGTACCGGGGAGCTGTTTTTT
CDR3 protein: CASSRLAGGSTGELFF

V gene: TRBV6-5
J gene: TRBJ2-1
D gene: -
clone size: -
CDR3 DNA: TGTGCCAGCAGTTACTCGCGGCTAGCCGGGGGTAAAGAGCAGTTCTTC
CDR3 protein: CASSYSRLAGGKEQFF

V gene: TRBV9
J gene: TRBJ2-5
D gene: -
clone size: once
CDR3 DNA: TGTGCCAGCAGCCCGAGCCCGGGGAGGAAAGAGACCCAGTACTTC
CDR3 protein: CASSPSPGRKETQYF

V gene: TRBV10-3
J gene: TRBJ2-7
D gene: TRBD1
clone size: -
CDR3 DNA: TGTGCCATCAGCGCGTGGGACAGGGGGCAGGACGAGCAGTACTTC
CDR3 protein: CAISAWDRGQDEQYF

V gene: TRBV7-9
J gene: TRBJ2-7
D gene: -
clone size: -
CDR3 DNA: TGTGCCAGCAGCCAGCGGACAGCCTCCTACGAGCAGTACTTC
CDR3 protein: CASSQRTASYEQYF

V gene: TRBV19
J gene: TRBJ2-3
D gene: TRBD1
clone size: -
CDR3 DNA: TGTGCCAGTAGAACGGACAGGGGCTACACAGATACGCAGTATTTT
CDR3 protein: CASRTDRGYTDTQYF

V gene: TRBV7-3
J gene: TRBJ2-2
D gene: -
clone size: -
CDR3 DNA: TGTGCCAGCAGCCCCCCAACTAGCCCCGGGGAGCTGTTTTTT
CDR3 protein: CASSPPTSPGELFF

V gene: TRBV2
J gene: TRBJ1-1
D gene: -
clone size: -
CDR3 DNA: TGTGCCAGCAGTGGATACAGGGAGAACACTGAAGCTTTCTTT
CDR3 protein: CASSGYRENTEAFF

V gene: TRBV28
J gene: TRBJ2-7
D gene: -
clone size: -
CDR3 DNA: TGTGCCAGCAGCGACAGGATATTTAACGAGCAGTACTTC
CDR3 protein: CASSDRIFNEQYF

V gene: TRBV18
J gene: TRBJ2-2
D gene: TRBD1
clone size: -
CDR3 DNA: TGTGCCAGCTCACCACGACAGGGGGCAGCCGGGGAGCTGTTTTTT
CDR3 protein: CASSPRQGAAGELFF

V gene: TRBV28
J gene: TRBJ2-3
D gene: TRBD1
clone size: -
CDR3 DNA: TGTGCCAGCAGATATGGGACAGCTAGCACAGATACGCAGTATTTT
CDR3 protein: CASRYGTASTDTQYF

V gene: TRBV9
J gene: TRBJ2-7
D gene: -
clone size: -
CDR3 DNA: TGTGCCAGCAGCGTAGCGGAGGGGACCGCCTACGAGCAGTACTTC
CDR3 protein: CASSVAEGTAYEQYF